The rows below give T cell receptor beta chains drawn from one sample of a study of OX40 agonist ivuxolimab in advanced cancers. Measured with immunoSEQ multiplex PCR; TCRdb has only the in-frame clones, and not every one. The sample holds 85,000 to 100,000 clones; 70% to 90% are singletons and the top ten take around 0.85%. The sequencing used CD4+ or CD8+ T cells sorted from blood, collected in a trial of the OX40 agonist ivuxolimab. These receptor sequences come from an adult with an advanced solid tumor such as melanoma, head and neck, liver or kidney cancer. CDR3s include the opening cysteine and the closing phenylalanine or tryptophan. D genes are given only for firm matches. Clone size, where shown, is once, few, many, or a class for clones that have expanded.

abundance,j_gene,d_gene,v_gene,len,CDR3aa,CDR3nt
.,TRBJ2-7,TRBD1,TRBV6-5,14,CASSPGTGKYEQYF,TGTGCCAGCAGTCCCGGGACAGGGAAGTACGAGCAGTACTTC
.,TRBJ2-5,.,TRBV28,13,CASSPLGAGTQYF,TGTGCCAGCAGCCCCTTGGGAGCAGGGACCCAGTACTTC
.,TRBJ1-3,.,TRBV7-2,17,CASSRPPSGSSGNTIYF,TGTGCCAGCAGCCGCCCCCCGTCAGGGAGCTCTGGAAACACCATATATTTT
.,TRBJ2-3,.,TRBV7-3,15,CASRRNHGTGDTQYF,TGTGCCAGCAGGCGGAACCACGGGACGGGAGATACGCAGTATTTT
.,TRBJ2-2,.,TRBV30,14,CAWKRSANTGELFF,TGTGCCTGGAAGCGATCAGCGAACACCGGGGAGCTGTTTTTT
.,TRBJ2-6,.,TRBV19,18,CASSAPGTYTSGANVLTF,TGTGCCAGTAGTGCCCCCGGGACTTACACCTCTGGGGCCAACGTCCTGACTTTC
.,TRBJ2-7,.,TRBV28,12,CATLDRSYEQYF,TGTGCCACCTTGGACAGATCCTACGAGCAGTACTTC
.,TRBJ1-1,.,TRBV28,13,CASSLTGNTEAFF,TGTGCCAGCAGCCTTACAGGAAACACTGAAGCTTTCTTT
.,TRBJ2-7,TRBD2,TRBV2,15,CASSERGGPPDEQYF,TGTGCCAGCAGTGAGCGGGGGGGTCCTCCGGACGAGCAGTACTTC
.,TRBJ1-5,TRBD1,TRBV19,13,CASSTTGDQPQHF,TGTGCCAGTAGTACCACAGGGGATCAGCCCCAGCATTTT
.,TRBJ1-6,.,TRBV5-4,14,CASSTTGSSMPLHF,TGTGCCAGCAGCACCACAGGGTCAAGCATGCCCCTCCACTTT
.,TRBJ2-5,TRBD1,TRBV5-1,15,CASSFNQGAGETQYF,TGCGCCAGCAGCTTCAACCAGGGGGCGGGAGAGACCCAGTACTTC
.,TRBJ1-1,TRBD1,TRBV18,18,CASSPQGANWRGNTEAFF,TGTGCCAGCTCACCGCAGGGGGCGAATTGGCGGGGGAACACTGAAGCTTTCTTT
once,TRBJ2-7,.,TRBV5-6,11,CASSLQGEQYF,TGTGCCAGCAGTCTACAGGGCGAGCAGTACTTC